The sequence of this TCR beta chain was determined in a study of T cells in Graves' hyperthyroidism and ophthalmopathy. The overall study: Peripheral blood was obtained at initial diagnosis, preceding any treatment. Study outcomes and limitations: The model's output predicted ophthalmopathy at a median of about 6.5 months prior to onset. Blood samples included most of the expanded thyroid clonotypes exceeding 0.001.

This clonotype was picked up a small number of times. Antigen specificity is unknown. From RNA transcripts, TCR beta CDR3 regions were amplified. First-round RT-PCR of the TCR CDR3 relied on the HTBI primer set. Each CDR3 protein gets one entry after TCRdb re-called the multiplex PCR reads with MiXCR. The data show roughly 420,000 distinct CDR3 sequences, approximately 15% seen once. The source of the PBMCs was 10 ml of fresh peripheral blood. The receptor was derived from a woman younger than 35 with Graves' hyperthyroidism. Source material: blood.

CDR3 residues: CAISDPSGRTDTQYF. The CDR3 DNA reads as TGTGCCATCAGTGACCCTAGCGGGAGAACAGATACGCAGTATTTT. The chain carries TRBV10-3 and TRBJ2-3, with 10 bases lining up with TRBD2. Unmatched junction bases numbered 3, after V lost 3 bases and J lost 3 bases. The CDR3 consists of 15 residues. Per germline, CDR1 ENHRY and CDR2 SYGVKD.